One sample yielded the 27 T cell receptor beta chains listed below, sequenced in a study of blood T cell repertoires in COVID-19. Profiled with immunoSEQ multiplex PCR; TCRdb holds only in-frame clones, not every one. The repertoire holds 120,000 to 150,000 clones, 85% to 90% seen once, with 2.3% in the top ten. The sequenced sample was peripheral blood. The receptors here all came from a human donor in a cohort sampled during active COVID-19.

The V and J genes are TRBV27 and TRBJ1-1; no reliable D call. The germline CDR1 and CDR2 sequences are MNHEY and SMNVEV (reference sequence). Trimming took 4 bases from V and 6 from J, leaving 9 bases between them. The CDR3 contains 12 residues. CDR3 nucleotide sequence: TGTGCCAGCAGTTCTAGGATTTCTGAAGCTTTCTTT. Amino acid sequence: CASSSRISEAFF.

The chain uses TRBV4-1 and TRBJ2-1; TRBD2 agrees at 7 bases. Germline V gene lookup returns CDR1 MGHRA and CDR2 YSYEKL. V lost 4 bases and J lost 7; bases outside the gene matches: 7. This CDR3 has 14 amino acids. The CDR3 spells CASSPSGTPNEQFF. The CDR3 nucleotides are TGCGCCAGCAGCCCGAGCGGGACCCCTAATGAGCAGTTCTTC.

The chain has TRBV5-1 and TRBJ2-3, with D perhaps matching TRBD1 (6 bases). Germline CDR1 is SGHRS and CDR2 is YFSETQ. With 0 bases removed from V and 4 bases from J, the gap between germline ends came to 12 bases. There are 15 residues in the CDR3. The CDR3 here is CASSLGQGMSDTQYF. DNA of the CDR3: TGCGCCAGCAGCTTGGGGCAGGGGATGTCAGATACGCAGTATTTT. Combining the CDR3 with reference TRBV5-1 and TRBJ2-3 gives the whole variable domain KAGVTQTPRYLIKTRGQQVTLSCSPISGHRSVSWYQQTPGQGLQFLFEYFSETQRNKGNFPGRFSGRQFSNSRSEMNVSTLELGDSALYLCASSLGQGMSDTQYFGPGTRLTVL.

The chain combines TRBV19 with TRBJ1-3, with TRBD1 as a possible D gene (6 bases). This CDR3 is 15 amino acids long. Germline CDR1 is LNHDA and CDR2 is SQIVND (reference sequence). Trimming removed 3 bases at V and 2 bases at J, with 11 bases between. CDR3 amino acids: CASSINRETGNTIYF. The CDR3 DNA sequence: TGTGCCAGTAGTATCAACAGGGAAACTGGAAACACCATATATTTT.

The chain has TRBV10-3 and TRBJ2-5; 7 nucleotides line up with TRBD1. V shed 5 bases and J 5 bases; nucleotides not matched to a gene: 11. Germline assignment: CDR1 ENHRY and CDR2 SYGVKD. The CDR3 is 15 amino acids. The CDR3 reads CAISRGEGAFETQYF. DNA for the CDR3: TGTGCCATCAGTAGGGGTGAGGGGGCTTTTGAGACCCAGTACTTC.

CDR3 coding DNA: TGCGCCAGCAGCCAACAGCCCCAAATACAGGGTATGACCTACGAGCAGTACTTC. As protein: CASSQQPQIQGMTYEQYF. The chain employs TRBV4-1 and TRBJ2-7; TRBD1 might be the D (6 bases). The CDR3 totals 18 residues. V was pared by 2 bases and J by 2 bases, with 22 bases between. Germline CDR1 reads MGHRA; CDR2 reads YSYEKL.

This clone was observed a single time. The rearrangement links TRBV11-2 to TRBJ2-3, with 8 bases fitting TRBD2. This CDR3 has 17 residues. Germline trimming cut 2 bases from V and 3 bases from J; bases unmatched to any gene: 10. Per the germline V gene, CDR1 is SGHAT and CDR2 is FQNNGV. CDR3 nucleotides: TGTGCCAGCAGCTTAAGGGCGGGAGGCCCCCTTACAGATACGCAGTATTTT. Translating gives CASSLRAGGPLTDTQYF. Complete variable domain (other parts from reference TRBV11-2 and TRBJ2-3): EAGVAQSPRYKIIEKRQSVAFWCNPISGHATLYWYQQILGQGPKLLIQFQNNGVVDDSQLPKDRFSAERLKGVDSTLKIQPAKLEDSAVYLCASSLRAGGPLTDTQYFGPGTRLTVL.

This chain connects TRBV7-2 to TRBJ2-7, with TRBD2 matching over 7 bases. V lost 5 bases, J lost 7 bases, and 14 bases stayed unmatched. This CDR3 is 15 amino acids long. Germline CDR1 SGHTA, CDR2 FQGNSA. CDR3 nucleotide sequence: TGTGCCAGCAGCCTCGAGCGGGGCCTACCTCTGGAGCAGTACTTC. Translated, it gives CASSLERGLPLEQYF. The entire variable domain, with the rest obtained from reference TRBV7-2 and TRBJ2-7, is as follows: GAGVSQSPSNKVTEKGKDVELRCDPISGHTALYWYRQSLGQGLEFLIYFQGNSAPDKSGLPSDRFSAERTGGSVSTLTIQRTQQEDSAVYLCASSLERGLPLEQYFGPGTRLTVT.

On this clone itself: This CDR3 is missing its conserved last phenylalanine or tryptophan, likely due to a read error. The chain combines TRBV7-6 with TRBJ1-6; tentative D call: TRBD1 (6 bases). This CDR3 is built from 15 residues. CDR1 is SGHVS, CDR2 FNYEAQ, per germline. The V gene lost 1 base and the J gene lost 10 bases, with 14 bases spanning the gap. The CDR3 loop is CASSLVQGSGSPLHL. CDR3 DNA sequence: TGTGCCAGCAGCTTAGTGCAGGGGTCGGGGTCACCCCTCCACCTT.

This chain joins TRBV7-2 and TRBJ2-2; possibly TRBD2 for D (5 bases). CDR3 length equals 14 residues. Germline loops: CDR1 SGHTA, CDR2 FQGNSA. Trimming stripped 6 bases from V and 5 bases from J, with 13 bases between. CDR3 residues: CASRPGIQTGELFF. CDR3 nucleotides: TGTGCCAGCAGGCCGGGGATACAGACCGGGGAGCTGTTTTTT.

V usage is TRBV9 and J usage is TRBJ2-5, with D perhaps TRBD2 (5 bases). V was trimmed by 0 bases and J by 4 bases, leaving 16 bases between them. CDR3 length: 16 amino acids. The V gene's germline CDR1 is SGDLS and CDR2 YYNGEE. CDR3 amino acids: CASSVVPDSLRETQYF. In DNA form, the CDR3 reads TGTGCCAGCAGCGTAGTCCCGGACTCTCTTAGAGAGACCCAGTACTTC. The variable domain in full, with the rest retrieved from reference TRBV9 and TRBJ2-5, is DSGVTQTPKHLITATGQRVTLRCSPRSGDLSVYWYQQSLDQGLQFLIQYYNGEERAKGNILERFSAQQFPDLHSELNLSSLELGDSALYFCASSVVPDSLRETQYFGPGTRLLVL.

The CDR3: CASSHRTGTLGETQYF. The CDR3, as DNA: TGTGCCAGCAGCCACCGGACAGGGACCCTTGGGGAGACCCAGTACTTC. The chain is built from TRBV6-6 and TRBJ2-5; 8 bases are shared with TRBD1. The CDR3 has 16 amino acids. Trimming at V came to 6 bases and at J to 5 bases, leaving 14 bases not matched to a gene. The germline V gene has CDR1 MNHNY and CDR2 SVGAGI (reference sequence).

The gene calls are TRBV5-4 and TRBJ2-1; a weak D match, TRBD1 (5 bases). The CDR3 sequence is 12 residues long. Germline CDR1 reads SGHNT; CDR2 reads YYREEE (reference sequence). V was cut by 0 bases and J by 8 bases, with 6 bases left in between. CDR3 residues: CASSLARDEQFF. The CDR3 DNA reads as TGTGCCAGCAGCTTGGCCAGGGATGAGCAGTTCTTC.

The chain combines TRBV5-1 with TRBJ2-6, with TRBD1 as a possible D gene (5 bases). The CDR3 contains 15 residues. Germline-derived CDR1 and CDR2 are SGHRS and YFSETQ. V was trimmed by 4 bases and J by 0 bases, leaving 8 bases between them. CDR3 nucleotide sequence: TGCGCCAGCAGCCCCGACAGCTCTGGGGCCAACGTCCTGACTTTC. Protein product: CASSPDSSGANVLTF.

The CDR3 DNA reads as TGTGCCAGTAGTGCTTCCCTTGAGGCTTTCTTT. Translating it yields CASSASLEAFF. The chain uses TRBV19 and TRBJ1-1, with no clear D. The V end was cut by 5 bases, the J end by 11 bases, with 12 bases between. Germline V gene lookup returns CDR1 LNHDA and CDR2 SQIVND (reference sequence). This CDR3 spans 11 amino acids.

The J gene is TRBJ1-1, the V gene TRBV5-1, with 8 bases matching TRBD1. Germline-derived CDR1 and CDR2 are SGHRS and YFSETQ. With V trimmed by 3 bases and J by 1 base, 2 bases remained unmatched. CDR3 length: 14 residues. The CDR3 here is CASSSQGGNTEAFF. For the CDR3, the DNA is TGCGCCAGCAGCTCACAGGGGGGGAACACTGAAGCTTTCTTT.

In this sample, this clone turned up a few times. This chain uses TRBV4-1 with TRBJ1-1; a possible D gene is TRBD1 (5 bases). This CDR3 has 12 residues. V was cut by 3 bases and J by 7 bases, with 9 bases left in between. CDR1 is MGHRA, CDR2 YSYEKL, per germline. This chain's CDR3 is CASSHGRDEAFF. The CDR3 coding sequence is TGCGCCAGCAGCCATGGCAGGGATGAAGCTTTCTTT.

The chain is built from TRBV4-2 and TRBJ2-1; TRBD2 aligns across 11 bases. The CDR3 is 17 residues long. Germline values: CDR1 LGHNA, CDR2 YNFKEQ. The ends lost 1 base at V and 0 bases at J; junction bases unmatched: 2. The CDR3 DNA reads TGTGCCAGCAGCCAAGGAACTAGCGGGAGCTCCTACAATGAGCAGTTCTTC. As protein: CASSQGTSGSSYNEQFF.

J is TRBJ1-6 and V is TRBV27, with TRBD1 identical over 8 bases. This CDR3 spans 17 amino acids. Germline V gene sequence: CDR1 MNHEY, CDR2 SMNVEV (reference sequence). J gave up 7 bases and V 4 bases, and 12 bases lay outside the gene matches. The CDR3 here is CASSSQGQGAGNSPLHF. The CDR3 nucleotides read TGTGCCAGCAGTTCTCAGGGGCAGGGGGCCGGGAATTCACCCCTCCACTTT.

CDR3 in DNA: TGTGCCAGCAGCTTAGGGGCCACTGAAGCTTTCTTT. Translated, it gives CASSLGATEAFF. The chain has TRBV7-9 and TRBJ1-1; D gene ambiguous. Trimming removed 1 base from V and 4 bases from J, with 4 bases in between. There are 12 residues in the CDR3. Germline V gene data show CDR1 as SEHNR and CDR2 as FQNEAQ (reference sequence).

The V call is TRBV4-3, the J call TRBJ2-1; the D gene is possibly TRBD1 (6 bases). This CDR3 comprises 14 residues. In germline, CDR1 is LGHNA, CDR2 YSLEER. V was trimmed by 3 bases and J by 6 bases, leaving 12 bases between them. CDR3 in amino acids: CASSQRIGGNEQFF. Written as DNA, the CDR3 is TGCGCCAGCAGCCAGAGGATAGGGGGCAATGAGCAGTTCTTC.

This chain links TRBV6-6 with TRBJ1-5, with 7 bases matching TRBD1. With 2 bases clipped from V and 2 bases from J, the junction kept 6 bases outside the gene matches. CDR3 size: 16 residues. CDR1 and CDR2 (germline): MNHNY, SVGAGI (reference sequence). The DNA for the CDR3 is TGTGCCAGCAGTTACACTGGGACAGTAGGCAATCAGCCCCAGCATTTT. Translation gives CASSYTGTVGNQPQHF.

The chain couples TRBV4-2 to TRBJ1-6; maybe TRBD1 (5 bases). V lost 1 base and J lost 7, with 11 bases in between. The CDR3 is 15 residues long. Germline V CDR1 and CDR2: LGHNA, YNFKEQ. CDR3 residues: CASSQGSRENSPLHF. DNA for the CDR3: TGTGCCAGCAGCCAAGGTTCCAGGGAAAATTCACCCCTCCACTTT.

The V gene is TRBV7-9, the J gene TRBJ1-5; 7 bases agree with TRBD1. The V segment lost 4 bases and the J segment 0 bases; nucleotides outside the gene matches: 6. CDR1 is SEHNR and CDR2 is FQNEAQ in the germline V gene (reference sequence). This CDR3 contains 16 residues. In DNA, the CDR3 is TGTGCCAGCAGCTCTGGACAGGCCTATAGCAATCAGCCCCAGCATTTT. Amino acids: CASSSGQAYSNQPQHF.

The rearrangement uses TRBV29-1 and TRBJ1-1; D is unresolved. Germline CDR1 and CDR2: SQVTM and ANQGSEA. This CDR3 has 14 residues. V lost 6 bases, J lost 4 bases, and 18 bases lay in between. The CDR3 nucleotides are TGCAGCGTACTCTTCCGGGGAGAGGGCACTGAAGCTTTCTTT. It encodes CSVLFRGEGTEAFF.

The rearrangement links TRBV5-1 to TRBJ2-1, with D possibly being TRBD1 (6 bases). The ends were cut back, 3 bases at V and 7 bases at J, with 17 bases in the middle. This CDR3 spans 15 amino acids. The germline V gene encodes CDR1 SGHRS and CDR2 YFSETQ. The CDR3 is CASSSSSGASNEQFF. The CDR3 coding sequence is TGCGCCAGCAGCTCCTCCTCAGGGGCAAGTAATGAGCAGTTCTTC.

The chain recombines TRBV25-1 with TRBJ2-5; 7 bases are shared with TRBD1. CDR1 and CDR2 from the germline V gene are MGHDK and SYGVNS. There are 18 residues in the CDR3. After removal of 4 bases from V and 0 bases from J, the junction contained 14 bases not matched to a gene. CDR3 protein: CASSAYIGTVSYQETQYF. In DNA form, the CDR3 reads TGTGCCAGCAGTGCGTATATTGGGACAGTCTCGTACCAAGAGACCCAGTACTTC.